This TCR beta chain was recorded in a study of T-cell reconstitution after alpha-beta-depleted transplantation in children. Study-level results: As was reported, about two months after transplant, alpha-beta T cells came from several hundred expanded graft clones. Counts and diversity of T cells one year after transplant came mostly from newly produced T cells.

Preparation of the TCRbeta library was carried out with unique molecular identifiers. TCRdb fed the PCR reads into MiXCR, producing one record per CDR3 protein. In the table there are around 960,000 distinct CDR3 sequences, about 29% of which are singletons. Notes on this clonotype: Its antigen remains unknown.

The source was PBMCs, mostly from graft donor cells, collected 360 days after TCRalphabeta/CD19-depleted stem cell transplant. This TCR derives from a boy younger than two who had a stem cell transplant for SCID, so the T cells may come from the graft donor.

This chain's CDR3 is CSARALSGLHPYEQYF. In DNA, the CDR3 is TGCAGTGCTAGAGCCCTGTCGGGTCTCCACCCTTACGAGCAGTACTTC. The chain couples TRBV20-1 to TRBJ2-7; D gene unclear. V was cut by 1 base and J by 4 bases, with 20 bases left in between. The CDR3 sequence is 16 residues long. The germline gives CDR1 DFQATT, CDR2 SNEGSKA (reference sequence).